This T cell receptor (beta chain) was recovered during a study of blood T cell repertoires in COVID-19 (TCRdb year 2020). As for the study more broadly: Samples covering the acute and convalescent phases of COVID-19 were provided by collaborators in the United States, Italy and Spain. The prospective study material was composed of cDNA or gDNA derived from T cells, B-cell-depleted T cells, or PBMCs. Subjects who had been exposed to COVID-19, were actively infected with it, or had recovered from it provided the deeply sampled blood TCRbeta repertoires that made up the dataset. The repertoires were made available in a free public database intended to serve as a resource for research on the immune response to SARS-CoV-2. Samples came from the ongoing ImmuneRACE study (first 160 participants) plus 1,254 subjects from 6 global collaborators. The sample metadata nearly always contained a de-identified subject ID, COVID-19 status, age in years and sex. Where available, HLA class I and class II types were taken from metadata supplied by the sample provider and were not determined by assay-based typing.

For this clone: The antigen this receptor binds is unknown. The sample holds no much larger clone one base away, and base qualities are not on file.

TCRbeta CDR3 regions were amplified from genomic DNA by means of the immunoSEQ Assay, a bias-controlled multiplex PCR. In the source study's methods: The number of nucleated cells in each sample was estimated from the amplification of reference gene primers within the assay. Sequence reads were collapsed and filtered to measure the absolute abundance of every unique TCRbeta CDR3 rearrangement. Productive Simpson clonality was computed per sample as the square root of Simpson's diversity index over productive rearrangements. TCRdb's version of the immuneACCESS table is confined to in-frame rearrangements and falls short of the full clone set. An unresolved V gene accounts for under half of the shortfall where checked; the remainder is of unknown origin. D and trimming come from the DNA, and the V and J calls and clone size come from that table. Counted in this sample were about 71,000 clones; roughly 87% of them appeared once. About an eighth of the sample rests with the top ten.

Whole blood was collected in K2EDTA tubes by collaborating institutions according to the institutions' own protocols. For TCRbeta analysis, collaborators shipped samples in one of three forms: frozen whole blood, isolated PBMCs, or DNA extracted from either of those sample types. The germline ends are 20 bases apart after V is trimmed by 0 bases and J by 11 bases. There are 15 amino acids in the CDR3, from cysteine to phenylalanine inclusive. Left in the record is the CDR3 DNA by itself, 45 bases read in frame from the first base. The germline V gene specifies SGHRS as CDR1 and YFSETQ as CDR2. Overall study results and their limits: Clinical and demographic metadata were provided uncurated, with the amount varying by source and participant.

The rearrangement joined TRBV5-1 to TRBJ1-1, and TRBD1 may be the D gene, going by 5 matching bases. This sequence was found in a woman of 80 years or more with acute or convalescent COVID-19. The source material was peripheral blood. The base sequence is TGCGCCAGCAGCTTGGACGGAAGGAGGGACGGCGTTGCTTTCTTT. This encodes CASSLDGRRDGVAFF. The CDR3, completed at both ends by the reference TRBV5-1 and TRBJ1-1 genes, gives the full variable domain KAGVTQTPRYLIKTRGQQVTLSCSPISGHRSVSWYQQTPGQGLQFLFEYFSETQRNKGNFPGRFSGRQFSNSRSEMNVSTLELGDSALYLCASSLDGRRDGVAFFGQGTRLTVV.